This entry lists 3 T cell receptor beta chains sequenced from one sample in a study of T-cell reconstitution after alpha-beta-depleted transplantation in children (TCRdb year 2016). Library construction relied on PCR. Sequencing instrument: Illumina HiSeq 2500. Molecular barcoding was employed in the preparation of TCR libraries, with unique molecular identifiers being used to normalize TCRbeta repertoire quantification. TCRdb ran its own pipeline on the public reads, namely fastp trimming at Q25 and MiXCR clone calling, and kept in-frame beta chains. Rows are unified per CDR3 protein, each entry keeping the most common DNA and genes. Present in this sample are hundreds of thousands of distinct CDR3 sequences, roughly a tenth of which were seen just once. The ten most abundant clones make up less than 5% of the sample. Here the sequenced sample was PBMCs from the stem cell graft donor, taken from the stem cell graft. Receptor source: a human donor who donated a stem cell graft to a child with acute myeloid leukemia.

This clonotype was detected many times. The chain joins TRBV29-1 to TRBJ1-1; D uncertain. This CDR3 spans 10 amino acids. CDR1 is SQVTM, CDR2 ANQGSEA, per germline. V lost 7 bases and J lost 1, with 4 bases in between. CDR3 sequence: CSAGNTEAFF. The DNA for the CDR3 is TGCAGCGCAGGGAACACTGAAGCTTTCTTT.

There are a few counts of this clonotype. The chain is built from TRBV27 and TRBJ2-1; no firm D call. The germline V and J ends were trimmed by 7 bases and 4 bases, with 14 bases remaining between them. The length of the CDR3 is 14 residues. Germline V lookup: CDR1 MNHEY, CDR2 SMNVEV (reference sequence). CDR3 sequence reads: CASTTTETYNEQFF. The DNA of the CDR3 is TGTGCCAGCACCACGACTGAAACGTACAATGAGCAGTTCTTC.

The V gene is TRBV7-2, the J gene TRBJ1-6; a weak D match, TRBD1 (5 bases). The CDR3 runs 11 residues. The germline gives CDR1 SGHTA, CDR2 FQGNSA. V was pared by 10 bases and J by 7 bases, with 8 bases between. The CDR3 DNA is TGTGCCACAGGGTTGAATTCACCCCTCCACTTT. Its translation: CATGLNSPLHF.